This T cell receptor (beta chain) was captured in a study of blood T cell repertoires in COVID-19. As handled by the study authors: Reference gene primers were amplified, and this amplification served to estimate nucleated cell counts. TCRdb keeps only in-frame clones here, not all; method: immunoSEQ multiplex PCR. That table supplies the V and J calls and clone size; D and trimming were determined from the DNA. The sample records some 200,000 clones, 80% to 85% being singletons. This CDR3 comprises 16 residues. Trimming took 4 bases from V and 1 from J; bases not matched to a gene: 8. CDR1 is MRHNA, CDR2 SNTAGT, per germline.

What was sequenced was peripheral blood. This clonotype was obtained from a woman in her thirties or forties with acute or convalescent COVID-19. The V and J genes are TRBV6-4 and TRBJ1-1; 8 bases agree with TRBD1. Written as DNA, the CDR3 is TGTGCCAGCAGTGCGACCGGGACAGGCCAGAACACTGAAGCTTTCTTT. Amino acid sequence: CASSATGTGQNTEAFF.